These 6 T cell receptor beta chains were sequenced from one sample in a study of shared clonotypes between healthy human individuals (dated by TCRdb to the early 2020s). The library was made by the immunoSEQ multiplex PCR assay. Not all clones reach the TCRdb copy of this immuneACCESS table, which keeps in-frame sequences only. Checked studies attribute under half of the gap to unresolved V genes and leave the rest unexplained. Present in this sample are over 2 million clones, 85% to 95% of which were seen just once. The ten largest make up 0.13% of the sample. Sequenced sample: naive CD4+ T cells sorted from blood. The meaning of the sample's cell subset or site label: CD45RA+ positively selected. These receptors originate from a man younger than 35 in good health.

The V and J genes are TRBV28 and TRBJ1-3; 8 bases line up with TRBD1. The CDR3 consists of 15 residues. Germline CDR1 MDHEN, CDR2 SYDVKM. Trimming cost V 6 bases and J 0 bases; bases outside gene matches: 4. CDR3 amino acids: CASSHRGFSGNTIYF. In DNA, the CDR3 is TGTGCCAGCAGCCACAGGGGGTTCTCTGGAAACACCATATATTTT.

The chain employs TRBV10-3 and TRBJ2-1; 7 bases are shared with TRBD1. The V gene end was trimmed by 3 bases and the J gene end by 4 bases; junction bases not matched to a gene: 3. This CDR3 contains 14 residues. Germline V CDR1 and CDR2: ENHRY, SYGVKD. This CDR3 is CAISDKGQYNEQFF. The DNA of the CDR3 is TGTGCCATCAGTGACAAGGGACAGTACAATGAGCAGTTCTTC.

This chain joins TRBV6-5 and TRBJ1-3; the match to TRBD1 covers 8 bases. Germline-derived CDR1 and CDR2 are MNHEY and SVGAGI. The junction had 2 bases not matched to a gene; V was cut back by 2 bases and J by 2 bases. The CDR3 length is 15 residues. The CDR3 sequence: CASSYQTGAGNTIYF. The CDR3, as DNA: TGTGCCAGCAGTTACCAGACAGGGGCTGGAAACACCATATATTTT.

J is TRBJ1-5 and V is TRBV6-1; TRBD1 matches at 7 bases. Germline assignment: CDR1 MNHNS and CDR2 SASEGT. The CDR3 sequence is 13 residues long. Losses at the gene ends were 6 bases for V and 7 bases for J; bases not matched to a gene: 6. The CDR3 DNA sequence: TGTGCCAGCAGAGGACAGGCCCTACAGCCCCAGCATTTT. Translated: CASRGQALQPQHF.

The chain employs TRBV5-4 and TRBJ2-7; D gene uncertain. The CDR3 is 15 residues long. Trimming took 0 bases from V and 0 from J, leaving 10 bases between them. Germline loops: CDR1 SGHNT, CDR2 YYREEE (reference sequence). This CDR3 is CASSLVYSGSYEQYF. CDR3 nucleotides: TGTGCCAGCAGCTTGGTTTATTCCGGCTCCTACGAGCAGTACTTC.

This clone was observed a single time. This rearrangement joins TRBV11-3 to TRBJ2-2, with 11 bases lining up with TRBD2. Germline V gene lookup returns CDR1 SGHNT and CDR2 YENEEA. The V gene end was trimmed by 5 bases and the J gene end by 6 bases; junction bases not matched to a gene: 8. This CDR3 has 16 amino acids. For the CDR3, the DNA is TGTGCCAGCAGCAAAGGGTCTAGCGGGGGGCCCGGGGAGCTGTTTTTT. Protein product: CASSKGSSGGPGELFF.